The 20 T cell receptor beta chains given below trace back to one sample, sequenced in a study of OX40 agonist ivuxolimab in advanced cancers. Some clones are missing from TCRdb's copy, which holds only in-frame ones; the method was immunoSEQ multiplex PCR. The sample holds tens of thousands of clones, about 92% seen once. This specimen was CD4+ or CD8+ T cells sorted from blood, taken in a trial of the OX40 agonist ivuxolimab. These receptor sequences come from an adult with an advanced solid tumor such as melanoma, head and neck, liver or kidney cancer.

The V call is TRBV4-1, the J call TRBJ2-1, with 12 bases that match TRBD1. Trimming took 5 bases from V and 10 from J; bases not matched to a gene: 9. CDR3 length: 15 amino acids. Germline V CDR1 and CDR2: MGHRA, YSYEKL. Here the CDR3 DNA reads TGCGCCAGCAGCTTCCGGGACAGGGGGCCTGAGGAGCAGTTCTTC. Protein: CASSFRDRGPEEQFF.

This rearrangement joins TRBV29-1 to TRBJ1-1; TRBD1 matches 7 bases. V dropped 8 bases and J dropped 6; count of bases not matched to a gene: 9. The CDR3 consists of 12 residues. Germline V gives CDR1 SQVTM, CDR2 ANQGSEA. CDR3: CSRSGGDAEAFF. In nucleotides, the CDR3 is TGCAGCCGATCAGGGGGGGACGCTGAAGCTTTCTTT.

This clone showed up just once. The V call is TRBV5-8, the J call TRBJ1-1; tentatively, D is TRBD1 (6 bases). The CDR3 runs 13 residues. Trimming took off 6 bases at V and 5 bases at J, with 14 bases between the two ends. Looked up from germline, CDR1 is SGHTS and CDR2 is YDEGEE. The CDR3 sequence is CASIPRGLTEAFF. CDR3 coding DNA: TGTGCCAGCATCCCCAGGGGCTTGACTGAAGCTTTCTTT. The full variable domain, its missing parts supplied by reference TRBV5-8 and TRBJ1-1, is EAGVTQSPTHLIKTRGQQATLRCSPISGHTSVYWYQQALGLGLQFLLWYDEGEERNRGNFPPRFSGRQFPNYSSELNVNALELEDSALYLCASIPRGLTEAFFGQGTRLTVV.

This sequence joins TRBV25-1 and TRBJ2-2; no reliable D call. V dropped 5 bases and J dropped 1 base, with 11 bases sitting between them. The germline CDR1 and CDR2 sequences are MGHDK and SYGVNS. The length of the CDR3 is 15 residues. The CDR3 coding sequence is TGTGCCAGCAGTCCAGACACGGGGAACACCGGGGAGCTGTTTTTT. Its protein product is CASSPDTGNTGELFF.

The table lists this clone with a count of one. The chain's CDR3 is CASSLLSSSEELFF. In nucleotides, the CDR3 is TGTGCCAGCAGTCTACTCAGCTCCTCGGAGGAGCTGTTTTTT. This chain joins TRBV25-1 and TRBJ2-2; D is uncertain. Per the germline V gene, CDR1 is MGHDK and CDR2 is SYGVNS. V was clipped by 5 bases and J by 10 bases, with 17 bases between them. This CDR3 is 14 amino acids long.

The J gene is TRBJ2-3, the V gene TRBV11-2, with a tentative D call TRBD1 (5 bases). Trimming cost V 11 bases and J 2 bases, with 11 bases left between them. Per germline, CDR1 SGHAT and CDR2 FQNNGV. CDR3 length: 12 amino acids. CDR3 amino acids: CAEGGATDTQYF. The CDR3 bases are TGTGCCGAAGGTGGGGCCACAGATACGCAGTATTTT.

CDR3 in amino acids: CASTELAGADTQYF. The CDR3 nucleotides read TGCGCCAGCACCGAGCTAGCGGGGGCAGATACGCAGTATTTT. The chain uses TRBV5-1 and TRBJ2-3, with TRBD2 identical over 10 bases. Trimming at V came to 6 bases and at J to 4 bases, leaving 5 bases not matched to a gene. The germline V gene has CDR1 SGHRS and CDR2 YFSETQ. The CDR3 is 14 amino acids.

The chain's CDR3 is CASSPAGQGAHDTEAFF. CDR3 nucleotides: TGTGCCAGCAGCCCCGCCGGACAGGGGGCTCATGACACTGAAGCTTTCTTT. The chain combines TRBV9 with TRBJ1-1; 11 bases line up with TRBD1. This CDR3 has 17 amino acids. V trimming: 4 bases; J trimming: 3 bases; junction bases outside the gene matches: 11. Germline V CDR1 and CDR2: SGDLS, YYNGEE.

The rearrangement uses TRBV19 and TRBJ1-1, with 8 nucleotides matching TRBD1. The J segment lost 2 bases and the V segment lost 9 bases, leaving 20 bases of the junction unmatched. The CDR3 is made up of 18 amino acids. Germline values: CDR1 LNHDA, CDR2 SQIVND (reference sequence). The CDR3 DNA follows: TGTGCCAGCCACTCCGGGACAGGTATCGAAGGATCCAACACTGAAGCTTTCTTT. Its protein is CASHSGTGIEGSNTEAFF.

There are many counts of this clone. This chain uses TRBV4-1 with TRBJ1-1; 7 bases line up with TRBD1. The CDR3 length is 14 residues. The J segment lost 0 bases and the V segment lost 5 bases, leaving 3 bases of the junction unmatched. Germline-derived CDR1 and CDR2 are MGHRA and YSYEKL. Written as DNA, the CDR3 is TGCGCCAGCAGCGCAGGGACAGTGAACACTGAAGCTTTCTTT. Protein sequence: CASSAGTVNTEAFF.

This clone was observed a single time. As DNA, the CDR3 is TGTGCCAGTAGTATGAACCAGGAACGGGACCTAAGTGGCTACACCTTC. Amino acids: CASSMNQERDLSGYTF. V is TRBV19 and J is TRBJ1-2, with D perhaps TRBD1 (5 bases). This CDR3 spans 16 amino acids. Per germline, CDR1 LNHDA and CDR2 SQIVND (reference sequence). V was clipped by 3 bases and J by 7 bases, with 21 bases between them.

This clone was observed once. The rearrangement joins TRBV7-9 to TRBJ2-5; the D gene is possibly TRBD1 (6 bases). The CDR3 is made up of 13 amino acids. Germline assignment: CDR1 SEHNR and CDR2 FQNEAQ (reference sequence). V was clipped by 8 bases and J by 5 bases, with 15 bases between them. CDR3 loop: CASSAGEIETQYF. In DNA, the CDR3 is TGTGCCAGCTCGGCAGGGGAGATTGAGACCCAGTACTTC.

The CDR3 DNA follows: TGCAGTGCTTGGGGGGTAGATACGCAGTATTTT. It is translated as CSAWGVDTQYF. The rearrangement links TRBV20-1 to TRBJ2-3; D is possibly TRBD2 (6 bases). Germline V gene sequence: CDR1 DFQATT, CDR2 SNEGSKA (reference sequence). V lost 5 bases and J lost 5, with 8 bases in between. The CDR3 sequence is 11 residues long.

This chain connects TRBV7-9 to TRBJ2-7; D is perhaps TRBD1 (6 bases). This CDR3 spans 14 amino acids. Trimming pared 5 bases from V and 5 bases from J, leaving 16 bases between. Germline V gives CDR1 SEHNR, CDR2 FQNEAQ (reference sequence). The CDR3 loop is CASSAQGFKHEQYF. The CDR3 coding sequence is TGTGCCAGCAGCGCCCAGGGGTTTAAGCACGAGCAGTACTTC.

The V gene is TRBV7-2, the J gene TRBJ1-2, with D perhaps matching TRBD1 (5 bases). The CDR3 runs 13 residues. With 1 base removed from V and 2 bases from J, the gap between germline ends came to 5 bases. The germline CDR1 and CDR2 sequences are SGHTA and FQGNSA. CDR3 loop: CASSLGTNYGYTF. The CDR3 DNA reads TGTGCCAGCAGCTTAGGGACAAACTATGGCTACACCTTC.

The genes are TRBV4-1 and TRBJ2-7; 8 bases fit TRBD1. Germline-derived CDR1 and CDR2 are MGHRA and YSYEKL. Trimming cost V 0 bases and J 5 bases; bases outside gene matches: 3. CDR3 length: 14 amino acids. The CDR3 sequence is CASSQDRGLDEQYF. In DNA, the CDR3 is TGCGCCAGCAGCCAAGACAGGGGGCTGGACGAGCAGTACTTC.

V and J are TRBV6-1 and TRBJ1-2; weak D call: TRBD1 (5 bases). Looked up from germline, CDR1 is MNHNS and CDR2 is SASEGT. Trimming removed 1 base at V and 2 bases at J, with 14 bases between. The CDR3 is made up of 16 amino acids. Written as DNA, the CDR3 is TGTGCCAGCAGTGAAGATTCGTGGGGGGAAAACTATGGCTACACCTTC. Translated, it gives CASSEDSWGENYGYTF.

The genes are TRBV19 and TRBJ1-5, with D hard to call. The CDR3 contains 12 residues. V gave up 8 bases and J gave up 7 bases, with 12 bases separating them. Germline V gives CDR1 LNHDA, CDR2 SQIVND (reference sequence). This CDR3 reads CASGRQSQPQHF. The CDR3 DNA sequence: TGTGCCAGTGGGAGACAAAGCCAGCCCCAGCATTTT.

The chain links TRBV4-1 to TRBJ2-3; 13 nucleotides align to TRBD2. Unmatched junction bases numbered 7, after V lost 1 base and J lost 6 bases. This CDR3 is built from 17 residues. Germline V gives CDR1 MGHRA, CDR2 YSYEKL. CDR3 in amino acids: CASSQVSGLAGRDTQYF. The CDR3 DNA reads TGCGCCAGCAGCCAAGTATCGGGACTAGCGGGGAGGGATACGCAGTATTTT.

The sample holds one count of this clone. This chain joins TRBV5-1 and TRBJ1-6; D is possibly TRBD1 (5 bases). The CDR3 length is 16 residues. Germline V gives CDR1 SGHRS, CDR2 YFSETQ. Trimming took off 7 bases at V and 3 bases at J, with 17 bases between the two ends. In DNA form, the CDR3 reads TGCGCCAGCTCCGATATAGACAGCGACTATAATTCACCCCTCCACTTT. Encoded protein: CASSDIDSDYNSPLHF.